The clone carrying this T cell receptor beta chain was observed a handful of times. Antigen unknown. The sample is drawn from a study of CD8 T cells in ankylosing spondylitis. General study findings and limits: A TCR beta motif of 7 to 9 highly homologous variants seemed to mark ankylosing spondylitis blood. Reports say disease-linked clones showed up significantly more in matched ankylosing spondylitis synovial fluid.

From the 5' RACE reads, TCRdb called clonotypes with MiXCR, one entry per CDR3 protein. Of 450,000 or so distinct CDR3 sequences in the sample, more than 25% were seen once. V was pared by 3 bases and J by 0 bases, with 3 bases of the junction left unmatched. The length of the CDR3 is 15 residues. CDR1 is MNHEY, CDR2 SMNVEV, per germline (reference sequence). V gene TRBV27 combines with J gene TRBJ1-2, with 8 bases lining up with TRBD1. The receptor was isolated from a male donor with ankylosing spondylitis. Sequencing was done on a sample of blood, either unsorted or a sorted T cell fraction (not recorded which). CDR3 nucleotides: TGTGCCAGCAGTTTTCAGGGGGCGCCTAACTATGGCTACACCTTC. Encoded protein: CASSFQGAPNYGYTF.